A single sample is the source of the 22 T cell receptor beta chains below, sequenced in a study of radiotherapy plus CTLA-4 blockade in lung cancer. Only in-frame clones appear in the TCRdb table, and some are missing; sequencing was by immunoSEQ multiplex PCR. The sample consists of about 120,000 clones, about four fifths of them appearing once. Sequencing was performed on peripheral blood, taken from a patient treated with radiotherapy plus ipilimumab. Receptors were obtained from a human donor with non-small cell lung cancer who had a partial response to radiotherapy plus ipilimumab.

CDR3 in DNA: TGTGCCAGCAGCTTTTCCCTTGCAGATACGCAGTATTTT. It translates to CASSFSLADTQYF. The V gene is TRBV7-9, the J gene TRBJ2-3; D not resolved. Per germline, CDR1 SEHNR and CDR2 FQNEAQ (reference sequence). Trimming shortened V by 3 bases and J by 4 bases, and 8 bases separated the two germline ends. There are 13 residues in the CDR3.

The rearrangement joins TRBV5-1 to TRBJ2-1; 7 bases line up with TRBD2. Germline CDR1 SGHRS, CDR2 YFSETQ. V shed 4 bases, J shed 0 bases, and the junction held 4 bases outside the gene matches. The CDR3 covers 15 residues. In DNA, the CDR3 is TGCGCCAGCAGCCCTCTAGCGGTCTCCTACAATGAGCAGTTCTTC. It codes for CASSPLAVSYNEQFF. The variable domain in full, completed from reference TRBV5-1 and TRBJ2-1, reads KAGVTQTPRYLIKTRGQQVTLSCSPISGHRSVSWYQQTPGQGLQFLFEYFSETQRNKGNFPGRFSGRQFSNSRSEMNVSTLELGDSALYLCASSPLAVSYNEQFFGPGTRLTVL.

This sequence joins TRBV18 and TRBJ2-3; D is uncertain. This CDR3 is 14 amino acids long. Germline V gene sequence: CDR1 KGHSH, CDR2 LQKENI. V dropped 2 bases and J dropped 4 bases, with 10 bases sitting between them. CDR3 sequence: CASSPVYSPDTQYF. DNA for the CDR3: TGTGCCAGCTCACCAGTTTACTCCCCAGATACGCAGTATTTT. Full variable domain (rest looked up from reference TRBV18 and TRBJ2-3): NAGVMQNPRHLVRRRGQEARLRCSPMKGHSHVYWYRQLPEEGLKFMVYLQKENIIDESGMPKERFSAEFPKEGPSILRIQQVVRGDSAAYFCASSPVYSPDTQYFGPGTRLTVL.

The chain recombines TRBV25-1 with TRBJ2-4, with D maybe TRBD1 (6 bases). Germline loops: CDR1 MGHDK, CDR2 SYGVNS. Deletions cut 8 bases from V and 0 bases from J, with 14 bases between. The CDR3 sequence is 15 residues long. This CDR3 is CASSKDRGAKNIQYF. CDR3 DNA sequence: TGTGCCAGCTCCAAGGACAGAGGAGCCAAAAACATTCAGTACTTC.

The chain employs TRBV7-9 and TRBJ2-1, with 8 bases fitting TRBD2. Losses at the gene ends were 5 bases for V and 7 bases for J; bases not matched to a gene: 7. CDR1 and CDR2 (germline): SEHNR, FQNEAQ (reference sequence). This CDR3 is 14 amino acids long. CDR3 coding DNA: TGTGCCAGCAGCGCCGGGACTAGTCAAAATGAGCAGTTCTTC. Translated, it gives CASSAGTSQNEQFF.

V and J are TRBV5-1 and TRBJ2-2; 10 bases agree with TRBD2. CDR1 and CDR2 from the germline V gene are SGHRS and YFSETQ. The J segment lost 8 bases and the V segment lost 0 bases, leaving 13 bases of the junction unmatched. The CDR3 length is 18 residues. CDR3 protein: CASSLGLWLAGAVGELFF. The CDR3 DNA follows: TGCGCCAGCAGCTTGGGGTTATGGCTAGCGGGAGCCGTGGGGGAGCTGTTTTTT.

This clone was detected once. CDR3 region: CASSQGTSGRAYNEQFF. CDR3 sequence (DNA): TGCGCCAGCAGCCAAGGGACTAGCGGGAGAGCCTACAATGAGCAGTTCTTC. The V gene is TRBV5-1, the J gene TRBJ2-1; 14 nucleotides agree with TRBD2. The V gene end was trimmed by 4 bases and the J gene end by 2 bases; junction bases not matched to a gene: 5. CDR3 length: 17 residues. Germline CDR1 and CDR2: SGHRS and YFSETQ.

The chain is built from TRBV5-1 and TRBJ2-1; D is possibly TRBD1 (6 bases). Germline loops: CDR1 SGHRS, CDR2 YFSETQ. CDR3 length equals 15 residues. Trimming stripped 0 bases from V and 1 base from J, with 8 bases between. In DNA, the CDR3 is TGCGCCAGCAGCTTGGACACAGGGTCCTACAATGAGCAGTTCTTC. Translated, it gives CASSLDTGSYNEQFF.

The chain uses TRBV7-2 and TRBJ1-3, with D uncertain. Germline V gene data show CDR1 as SGHTA and CDR2 as FQGNSA. The CDR3 totals 15 residues. The V end lost 5 bases, the J end lost 0 bases, and 11 bases lay between the germline ends. The CDR3 DNA reads as TGTGCCAGCAGCATAGAAGCGTTCTCTGGAAACACCATATATTTT. It yields the protein CASSIEAFSGNTIYF.

This chain joins TRBV18 and TRBJ2-1; 10 nucleotides align to TRBD2. The V segment lost 0 bases and the J segment 5 bases; nucleotides outside the gene matches: 4. From germline, CDR1 is KGHSH and CDR2 LQKENI. The CDR3 covers 16 residues. The chain's CDR3 is CASSPPSGRAHNEQFF. The CDR3 DNA is TGTGCCAGCTCACCACCGAGCGGGAGGGCCCACAATGAGCAGTTCTTC. Complete variable domain (other parts from reference TRBV18 and TRBJ2-1): NAGVMQNPRHLVRRRGQEARLRCSPMKGHSHVYWYRQLPEEGLKFMVYLQKENIIDESGMPKERFSAEFPKEGPSILRIQQVVRGDSAAYFCASSPPSGRAHNEQFFGPGTRLTVL.

J is TRBJ2-7 and V is TRBV10-3, with TRBD1 identical over 9 bases. V lost 7 bases to trimming and J lost 7 bases; unmatched junction nucleotides: 11. Germline V gene data show CDR1 as ENHRY and CDR2 as SYGVKD. There are 14 residues in the CDR3. The CDR3 DNA reads as TGTGCCATCACCAAGGGGACAGGGATTTGGGAGCAGTACTTC. Translated: CAITKGTGIWEQYF.

The chain carries TRBV28 and TRBJ1-1, with D uncertain. The CDR3 has 13 residues. Germline CDR1 and CDR2: MDHEN and SYDVKM. V lost 1 base and J 3 bases, leaving 6 bases between the germline ends. The CDR3 DNA follows: TGTGCCAGCAGTTTATACGGTGACACTGAAGCTTTCTTT. Translated: CASSLYGDTEAFF.

The chain employs TRBV13 and TRBJ2-1; 7 nucleotides match TRBD1. CDR3 length equals 14 residues. Trimming removed 5 bases from V and 5 bases from J; junction bases left unmatched: 6. The germline V gene has CDR1 PRHDT and CDR2 FYEKMQ (reference sequence). This chain's CDR3 is CASSPRTGHNEQFF. The CDR3 DNA sequence: TGTGCCAGCAGCCCGAGGACAGGACACAATGAGCAGTTCTTC.

The chain uses TRBV28 and TRBJ2-7; perhaps TRBD2 as D (9 bases). Trimming cost V 7 bases and J 2 bases, with 27 bases left between them. The CDR3 runs 18 residues. The germline V gene encodes CDR1 MDHEN and CDR2 SYDVKM. CDR3: CASTHAGGTGYDTYEQYF. In nucleotides, the CDR3 is TGTGCCAGCACCCACGCGGGGGGGACAGGTTATGATACCTACGAGCAGTACTTC.

This chain links TRBV7-2 with TRBJ2-5, with D perhaps matching TRBD1 (6 bases). V was trimmed by 5 bases and J by 4 bases, leaving 11 bases between them. The CDR3 runs 13 residues. CDR1 and CDR2 (germline): SGHTA, FQGNSA. The DNA of the CDR3 is TGTGCCAGCAGCCCAGGGGTACGAGAGACCCAGTACTTC. Protein product: CASSPGVRETQYF.

This clone appeared a single time. V usage is TRBV7-2 and J usage is TRBJ1-2; no firm D call. CDR1 and CDR2 from the germline V gene are SGHTA and FQGNSA. CDR3 size: 13 residues. V shed 5 bases and J shed 9 bases, with 16 bases lying between them. The CDR3 loop reads CASSPNLGGSYTF. The DNA for the CDR3 is TGTGCCAGCAGCCCTAACCTAGGCGGGAGCTACACCTTC.

This chain joins TRBV27 and TRBJ2-7; TRBD1 matches 8 bases. The CDR3 consists of 16 residues. CDR1 and CDR2 from the germline V gene are MNHEY and SMNVEV (reference sequence). After removal of 5 bases from V and 3 bases from J, the junction contained 12 bases not matched to a gene. The CDR3 DNA reads TGTGCCAGCAGTAGCGGTCCCGGGACAGGTTTCTACGAGCAGTACTTC. Translation: CASSSGPGTGFYEQYF.

The chain carries TRBV6-5 and TRBJ2-2; D ambiguous. V was pared by 2 bases and J by 8 bases, with 9 bases between. Germline lookup yields CDR1 MNHEY and CDR2 SVGAGI. The CDR3 is 13 residues long. The CDR3 is CASSYDFFGELFF. As DNA, the CDR3 is TGTGCCAGCAGTTACGACTTTTTTGGGGAGCTGTTTTTT.

Only a few counts were recorded for this clone. V usage is TRBV7-6 and J usage is TRBJ2-7, with D possibly TRBD1 on 5 matching bases. The CDR3 is 14 amino acids. Trimming took 4 bases from V and 2 from J, leaving 12 bases between them. The V gene's germline CDR1 is SGHVS and CDR2 FNYEAQ. The CDR3, as DNA: TGTGCCAGCAGCTCCAGGGAATGGCCCTACGAGCAGTACTTC. It encodes CASSSREWPYEQYF.

This rearrangement joins TRBV19 to TRBJ1-2; D ambiguous. The CDR3 totals 12 residues. Germline V lookup: CDR1 LNHDA, CDR2 SQIVND (reference sequence). V was trimmed by 6 bases and J by 3 bases, leaving 8 bases between them. The DNA of the CDR3 is TGTGCCAGTAGGGTCCAGGACTATGGCTACACCTTC. Translating gives CASRVQDYGYTF.

This rearrangement joins TRBV6-5 to TRBJ2-3; TRBD1 matches 9 bases. The trim removed 0 bases at V and 4 bases at J, leaving 5 bases unmatched. The germline gives CDR1 MNHEY, CDR2 SVGAGI. The CDR3 is made up of 16 amino acids. CDR3 sequence: CASSYSGTGTPDTQYF. CDR3 nucleotide sequence: TGTGCCAGCAGTTACTCCGGGACAGGGACCCCAGATACGCAGTATTTT.

The chain links TRBV2 to TRBJ2-4; 9 bases match TRBD2. CDR1 SNHLY and CDR2 FYNNEI come from the germline V gene. The CDR3 has 17 residues. Trimming at V came to 4 bases and at J to 1 base, leaving 8 bases not matched to a gene. The CDR3 loop is CASSGGAGGPAKNIQYF. CDR3 nucleotides: TGTGCCAGCAGTGGGGGAGCGGGAGGCCCTGCCAAAAACATTCAGTACTTC.